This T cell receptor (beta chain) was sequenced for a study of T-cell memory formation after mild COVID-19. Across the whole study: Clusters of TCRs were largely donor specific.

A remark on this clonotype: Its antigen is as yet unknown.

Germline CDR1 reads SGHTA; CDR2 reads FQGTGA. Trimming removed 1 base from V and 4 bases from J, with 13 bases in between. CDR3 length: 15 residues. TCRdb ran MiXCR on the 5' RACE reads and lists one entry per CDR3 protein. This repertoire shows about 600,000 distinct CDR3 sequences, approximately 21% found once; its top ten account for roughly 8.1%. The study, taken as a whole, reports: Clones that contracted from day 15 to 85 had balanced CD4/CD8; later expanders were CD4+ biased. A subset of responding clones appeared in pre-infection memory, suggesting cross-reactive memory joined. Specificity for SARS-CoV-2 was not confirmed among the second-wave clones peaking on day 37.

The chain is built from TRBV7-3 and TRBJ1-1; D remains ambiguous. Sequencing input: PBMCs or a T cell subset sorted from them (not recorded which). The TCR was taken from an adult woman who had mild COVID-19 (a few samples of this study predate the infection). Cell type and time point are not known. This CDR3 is CASSLRFSVITEAFF. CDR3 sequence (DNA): TGTGCCAGCAGCTTAAGGTTTTCAGTGATCACTGAAGCTTTCTTT.